This T cell receptor beta chain is from a study of shared clonotypes between healthy human individuals. Study details: Donors consisted of a couple of women and three men between 18 and 49. Three CD4 naive, three CD4 memory, two CD8 naive and one CD8 memory plate were used per donor.

Study-level results: Richness estimates generally favored naive over memory subsets. Among non-shared clonotypes, generation probabilities were lower than among those shared by all four donors.

This clone came up a few times. Antigen: not known. Clones were read by immunoSEQ multiplex PCR, and TCRdb kept only the in-frame ones, dropping some. The repertoire has more than 2,000,000 clones, approximately 93% of them found once; the top ten carry about 0.41%. Germline loops: CDR1 MNHNS, CDR2 SASEGT. The CDR3 runs to 16 residues. V was trimmed by 2 bases and J by 3 bases, leaving 16 bases between them. This chain links TRBV6-1 with TRBJ1-2, with D unresolved. The clonotype was recovered from a man between 18 and 35 years old in good health. Some clones in this sample may be carry-over from other donors' samples. Sequenced input: naive CD4+ T cells from PBMCs. Subset specified: CD45RA+ positively selected. CDR3: CASSESALIPDYGYTF. The CDR3 nucleotides are TGTGCCAGCAGTGAATCAGCCTTGATTCCGGACTATGGCTACACCTTC.